This is a list of T cell receptor beta chains from one sample in a study of early T cells in non-severe SARS-CoV-2 infection. TCRdb called the 5' RACE reads again in MiXCR, with one record for every CDR3 protein. The sample has tens of thousands of distinct CDR3 sequences; 10% are singletons. Input material: whole blood. Every receptor here comes from an adult who was a healthcare worker with PCR-confirmed SARS-CoV-2 infection or an uninfected control (not recorded which). CDR3s include the opening cysteine and the closing phenylalanine or tryptophan. The order of the fields is CDR3 length, V gene, J gene, clone size, D gene, CDR3 protein, CDR3 DNA. A D gene is named only where the DNA matches it firmly. The listing skips clone size in some rows; elsewhere it reads once, few, many or a size class.

16,TRBV10-3,TRBJ2-5,many,TRBD1,CAISRGDREIQETQYF,TGTGCCATCAGCCGAGGGGACAGGGAGATACAAGAGACCCAGTACTTC
15,TRBV7-2,TRBJ2-1,-,TRBD2,CASSLNGGSNDEQFF,TGTGCCAGCAGCTTGAATGGCGGGAGTAACGATGAGCAGTTCTTC
13,TRBV14,TRBJ1-2,many,-,CASSVGAGYGYTF,TGTGCCAGCAGCGTGGGGGCCGGCTATGGCTACACCTTC
17,TRBV4-2,TRBJ2-5,many,TRBD2,CASSQGTSGMYQETQYF,TGTGCCAGCAGCCAGGGGACTAGCGGGATGTACCAAGAGACCCAGTACTTC
14,TRBV5-1,TRBJ1-4,many,TRBD1,CASSSETPDRGMFF,TGCGCCAGCAGCTCCGAGACACCGGACAGGGGGATGTTTTTT
18,TRBV7-9,TRBJ2-6,few,TRBD2,CASTRGTSGKAGANVLTF,TGTGCCAGCACCCGTGGGACTAGCGGGAAAGCTGGGGCCAACGTCCTGACTTTC
13,TRBV20-1,TRBJ1-3,many,-,CSARDKGPPVGYF,TGCAGTGCTAGAGATAAGGGGCCCCCTGTGGGATATTTT
16,TRBV7-3,TRBJ2-2,few,TRBD2,CASSLTSGRYTGELFF,TGTGCCAGCAGCCTTACTAGCGGGAGGTACACCGGGGAGCTGTTTTTT
13,TRBV25-1,TRBJ2-7,few,TRBD1,CASWDRGHHEQYF,TGTGCCAGTTGGGACAGGGGGCACCACGAGCAGTACTTC
15,TRBV6-2/TRBV6-3,TRBJ1-1,many,TRBD1,CASRKMDRLNTEAFF,TGTGCCAGCAGAAAAATGGACAGGTTGAACACTGAAGCTTTCTTT
14,TRBV5-1,TRBJ2-2,-,-,CASSLGDYTGELFF,TGCGCCAGCAGCTTGGGGGACTACACCGGGGAGCTGTTTTTT
15,TRBV9,TRBJ2-1,many,-,CASSVDQLPYNEQFF,TGTGCCAGCAGCGTAGACCAGCTACCCTACAATGAGCAGTTCTTC
15,TRBV7-6,TRBJ2-1,-,-,CASSRSPIKENEQFF,TGTGCCAGCAGCCGAAGCCCCATAAAGGAGAATGAGCAGTTCTTC
17,TRBV7-8,TRBJ2-2,many,-,CASSPFSISMNTGELFF,TGTGCCAGCAGCCCATTTTCCATATCGATGAACACCGGGGAGCTGTTTTTT
11,TRBV20-1,TRBJ1-2,many,-,CSATTGRGYTF,TGCAGTGCCACCACAGGGAGGGGCTACACCTTC
16,TRBV10-3,TRBJ2-1,many,-,CAISEPRAAGYNEQFF,TGTGCCATCAGTGAGCCAAGAGCGGCTGGCTACAATGAGCAGTTCTTC
12,TRBV12-3/TRBV12-4,TRBJ1-5,few,-,CASSSSIGPQHF,TGTGCCAGCAGCTCTAGTATTGGGCCCCAGCATTTT
15,TRBV7-9,TRBJ2-3,many,TRBD2,CASSFGGRAVDTQYF,TGTGCCAGCAGCTTTGGCGGGAGAGCGGTAGATACGCAGTATTTT
13,TRBV5-5,TRBJ2-7,many,-,CASSLQGTYEQYF,TGTGCCAGCTCCTTACAGGGCACCTACGAGCAGTACTTC
15,TRBV24-1,TRBJ2-6,many,TRBD2,CATSATGGGANVLTF,TGTGCCACCAGTGCTACGGGAGGTGGGGCCAACGTCCTGACTTTC
13,TRBV7-9,TRBJ2-3,-,-,CASGRTSTDTQYF,TGTGCCAGCGGACGGACTAGCACAGATACGCAGTATTTT
14,TRBV29-1,TRBJ2-2,many,TRBD2,CSVRGLAGTGELFF,TGCAGCGTCCGCGGGCTAGCGGGCACCGGGGAGCTGTTTTTT
12,TRBV7-2,TRBJ2-5,few,-,CASSLDLETQYF,TGTGCCAGCAGCTTAGATTTAGAGACCCAGTACTTC
13,TRBV29-1,TRBJ2-1,-,TRBD2,CSVSGSSYNEQFF,TGCAGCGTTAGCGGGAGCTCCTACAATGAGCAGTTCTTC
15,TRBV7-2,TRBJ2-7,many,TRBD2,CASSRRLAGYYEQYF,TGTGCCAGCAGCCGACGGCTAGCGGGGTACTACGAGCAGTACTTC
14,TRBV20-1,TRBJ2-7,many,TRBD2,CSATSGRAGNEQYF,TGCAGTGCTACCAGCGGGAGGGCCGGGAACGAGCAGTACTTC
13,TRBV10-3,TRBJ1-1,few,-,CAITLTVNTEAFF,TGTGCCATCACCTTGACAGTGAACACTGAAGCTTTCTTT
13,TRBV9,TRBJ2-5,-,-,CASSVAVQETQYF,TGTGCCAGCAGCGTTGCTGTTCAAGAGACCCAGTACTTC
14,TRBV7-9,TRBJ2-1,many,-,CASSLEGIYGEQFF,TGTGCCAGCAGCTTAGAAGGGATCTATGGTGAGCAGTTCTTC
13,TRBV7-2,TRBJ1-1,-,-,CASSLRRNTEAFF,TGTGCCAGCAGCTTACGGCGGAACACTGAAGCTTTCTTT
14,TRBV6-1,TRBJ2-2,few,-,CASSGTGNTGELFF,TGTGCCAGCAGTGGGACGGGGAACACCGGGGAGCTGTTTTTT
15,TRBV5-4,TRBJ2-5,few,TRBD1,CASSPPTGDQETQYF,TGTGCCAGCAGCCCACCGACAGGGGACCAAGAGACCCAGTACTTC
15,TRBV29-1,TRBJ1-4,few,TRBD1,CSAPTGSGANEKLFF,TGCAGCGCCCCGACAGGGAGTGGGGCTAATGAAAAACTGTTTTTT
15,TRBV9,TRBJ2-5,many,-,CASSHRSGMQETQYF,TGTGCCAGCAGCCACCGTTCGGGTATGCAAGAGACCCAGTACTTC
15,TRBV6-2/TRBV6-3,TRBJ2-7,many,TRBD2,CASSYGTSDYYEQYF,TGTGCCAGCAGTTACGGGACTAGCGATTACTACGAGCAGTACTTC
15,TRBV7-6,TRBJ2-7,-,TRBD1,CASSLGGTGAYEQYF,TGTGCCAGCAGCTTAGGAGGGACAGGGGCCTACGAGCAGTACTTC
13,TRBV5-1,TRBJ1-4,many,-,CASSLTGDEKLFF,TGCGCCAGCAGCTTGACCGGAGATGAAAAACTGTTTTTT